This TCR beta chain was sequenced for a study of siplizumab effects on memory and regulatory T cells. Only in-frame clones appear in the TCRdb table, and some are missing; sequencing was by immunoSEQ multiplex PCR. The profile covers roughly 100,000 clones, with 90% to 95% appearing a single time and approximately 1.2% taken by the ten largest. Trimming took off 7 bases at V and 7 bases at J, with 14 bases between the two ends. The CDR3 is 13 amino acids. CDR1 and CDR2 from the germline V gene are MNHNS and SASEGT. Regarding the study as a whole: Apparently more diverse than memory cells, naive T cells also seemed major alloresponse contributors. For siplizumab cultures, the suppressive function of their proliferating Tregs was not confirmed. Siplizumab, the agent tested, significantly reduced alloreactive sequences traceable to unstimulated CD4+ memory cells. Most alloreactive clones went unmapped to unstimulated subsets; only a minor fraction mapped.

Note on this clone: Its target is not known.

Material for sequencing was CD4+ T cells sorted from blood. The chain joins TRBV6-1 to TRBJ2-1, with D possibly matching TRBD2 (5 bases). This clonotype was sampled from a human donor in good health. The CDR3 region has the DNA TGTGCCAGCACCCTAGCTCCTCGGAATGAGCAGTTCTTC. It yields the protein CASTLAPRNEQFF.